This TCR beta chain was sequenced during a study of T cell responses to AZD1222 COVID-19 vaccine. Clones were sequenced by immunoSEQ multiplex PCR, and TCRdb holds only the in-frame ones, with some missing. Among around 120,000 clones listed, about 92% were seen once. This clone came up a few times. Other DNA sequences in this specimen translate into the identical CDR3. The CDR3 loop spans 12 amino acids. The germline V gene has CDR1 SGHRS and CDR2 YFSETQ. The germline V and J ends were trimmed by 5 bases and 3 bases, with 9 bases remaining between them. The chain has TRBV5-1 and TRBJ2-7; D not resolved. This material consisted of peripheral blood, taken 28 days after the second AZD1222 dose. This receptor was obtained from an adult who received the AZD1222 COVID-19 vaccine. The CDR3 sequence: CASSRDGYEQYF. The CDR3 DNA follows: TGCGCCAGCAGTCGCGACGGCTACGAGCAGTACTTC. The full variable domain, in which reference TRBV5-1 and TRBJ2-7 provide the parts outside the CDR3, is KAGVTQTPRYLIKTRGQQVTLSCSPISGHRSVSWYQQTPGQGLQFLFEYFSETQRNKGNFPGRFSGRQFSNSRSEMNVSTLELGDSALYLCASSRDGYEQYFGPGTRLTVT.